The entry below gives a single T cell receptor beta chain sequence along with its context. Its antigen remains unknown. CD8+ and CD4+ T cells from blood underwent TCR beta sequencing. TEMRA cells were enriched by FACS, while CD8+ and CD4+ T cells were obtained through a negative isolation that was performed magnetically. The data were taken from a study of CD8 T cells in Susac syndrome. Study results and caveats: The CD4+ T cell repertoires that were profiled in Susac syndrome showed no clonal expansion.

The RNA input was roughly 0.45 to 1 ug, and it was reverse transcribed with random hexamers. An immunoSEQ multiplex PCR amplified TCR beta CDR3 over 54 Vbeta and 13 Jbeta. TCRdb re-analysed the immunoSEQ multiplex PCR reads in MiXCR, keeping a single row per CDR3 protein. The sample has 120,000 or so distinct CDR3 sequences; just over 95% are singletons. The ends lost 3 bases at V and 8 bases at J; junction bases unmatched: 6. This CDR3 has 15 residues. The rearrangement uses TRBV12-3 or TRBV12-4 and TRBJ2-1; 11 bases match TRBD2. This clonotype originated in a human donor with Susac syndrome. The sample comprised CD4+ T cells from PBMCs. The CDR3 nucleotides are TGTGCCAGCAGTTTTGGTAGCGGGAGGGGGGATGAGCAGTTCTTC. Encoded protein: CASSFGSGRGDEQFF.